This T cell receptor beta chain was sequenced during a study of brain T cells in children with intractable seizures. V dropped 9 bases and J dropped 5; count of bases not matched to a gene: 10. Per germline, CDR1 SGHNT and CDR2 YYREEE (reference sequence). The CDR3 is 14 amino acids. General study results and limits: Viral specificity was inferred only from CDR3 similarity; HCMV serostatus was unknown.

As to this clone: Its antigen is unknown.

Repertoires were generated with immunoSEQ multiplex PCR, while TCRdb's copy carries only in-frame clones and drops some. The data contain tens of thousands of clones, approximately 94% of them seen just once; the ten biggest clones take up roughly 1.5%. V usage is TRBV5-4 and J usage is TRBJ2-3, with TRBD2 matching over 9 bases. This receptor was obtained from a boy under two years old with tuberous sclerosis and intractable seizures. The sequencing here drew on peripheral blood, taken at surgery. The CDR3 region has the DNA TGTGCCACCCACGGCGGGAGGGCCGTAGATACGCAGTATTTT. The encoded protein is CATHGGRAVDTQYF.